The 26 T cell receptor beta chains below come from one sample, sequenced in a study of T cells in Graves' hyperthyroidism and ophthalmopathy. RNA transcripts served as the template for amplifying TCR beta CDR3 regions. A set of HTBI primers served as the primers for a first-round RT-PCR of the TCR CDR3. TCRdb independently ran MiXCR on the multiplex PCR reads; one entry per CDR3 protein. This table holds some 300,000 distinct CDR3 sequences, roughly a fifth found once. Sequences were obtained from blood. These receptor sequences come from a man aged 50-60 years with Graves' ophthalmopathy.

Many counts were recorded for this clonotype. This chain joins TRBV28 and TRBJ2-5; D is possibly TRBD1 or TRBD2 (5 bases each). The CDR3 is 15 amino acids. The germline V and J ends were trimmed by 4 bases and 1 base, with 13 bases remaining between them. Looked up from germline, CDR1 is MDHEN and CDR2 is SYDVKM. CDR3 nucleotide sequence: TGTGCCAGCAGTTACTCTGGGGGTATCCAAGAGACCCAGTACTTC. Translated, it gives CASSYSGGIQETQYF.

This clonotype was picked up many times. J is TRBJ2-2 and V is TRBV2, with a possible D match to TRBD2 (5 bases). This CDR3 is 15 amino acids long. Germline V gene lookup returns CDR1 SNHLY and CDR2 FYNNEI. With 7 bases removed from V and 0 bases from J, the gap between germline ends came to 12 bases. CDR3 bases: TGTGCCAGCAAAGGACGGGAAACGAACACCGGGGAGCTGTTTTTT. Translated, it gives CASKGRETNTGELFF.

This clonotype was counted a few times. Here the CDR3 reads CASSPPGALNEKLFF. The CDR3 DNA reads as TGTGCCAGCAGCCCCCCAGGTGCCCTTAATGAAAAACTGTTTTTT. This chain uses TRBV28 with TRBJ1-4, with D uncertain. Deletions cut 6 bases from V and 4 bases from J, with 15 bases between. CDR3 length: 15 amino acids. Looked up from germline, CDR1 is MDHEN and CDR2 is SYDVKM.

This clonotype was seen a handful of times. The chain combines TRBV20-1 with TRBJ2-5; D is ambiguous. There are 13 residues in the CDR3. CDR1 is DFQATT and CDR2 is SNEGSKA in the germline V gene (reference sequence). The V end lost 6 bases, the J end lost 2 bases, and 13 bases lay between the germline ends. CDR3 bases: TGCAGTGCCTCCCGTTGGGAACAAGAGACCCAGTACTTC. Translation: CSASRWEQETQYF.

Concerning this clonotype: This could be a read error, since a much larger clone is one nucleotide away. The CDR3 DNA reads TGTGCCAGCAGCGACGGCAGGGCTTACTCCTACGAGCAGTACTTC. Its protein is CASSDGRAYSYEQYF. The chain combines TRBV27 with TRBJ2-7; D might be TRBD1 (5 bases). This CDR3 is built from 15 residues. The V gene's germline CDR1 is MNHEY and CDR2 SMNVEV (reference sequence). The V and J ends lost 6 bases and 0 bases respectively, with 15 bases between them.

This chain links TRBV10-1 with TRBJ2-3; D is perhaps TRBD1 (5 bases). The germline V and J ends were trimmed by 4 bases and 0 bases, with 8 bases remaining between them. The CDR3 loop spans 14 amino acids. Germline-derived CDR1 and CDR2 are WNHNN and SYGVQD (reference sequence). The CDR3: CASSGQSSTDTQYF. The CDR3 bases are TGCGCCAGCAGTGGACAGAGTAGCACAGATACGCAGTATTTT.

This clonotype was observed at least ten times. This chain uses TRBV3-1 with TRBJ2-5, with unresolved D. Trimming pared 0 bases from V and 4 bases from J, leaving 6 bases between. Germline assignment: CDR1 LGHDT and CDR2 YNNKEL (reference sequence). The CDR3 runs to 13 residues. For the CDR3, the DNA is TGTGCCAGCAGCCAAGACTTGGTAGAGACCCAGTACTTC. Amino acid sequence: CASSQDLVETQYF.

The gene calls are TRBV20-1 and TRBJ2-2, with 15 bases that match TRBD2. Germline loops: CDR1 DFQATT, CDR2 SNEGSKA (reference sequence). CDR3 size: 18 residues. V was pared by 1 base and J by 5 bases, with 8 bases of the junction left unmatched. CDR3 DNA: TGCAGTGCTAGAGTCCTGGGACTAGCGGGAGGAAGAACCGGGGAGCTGTTTTTT. Amino acids: CSARVLGLAGGRTGELFF.

This clonotype was seen at least ten times. At one boundary the junction diverges from the germline segment, which might be a read error. The chain uses TRBV6-2 or TRBV6-3 and TRBJ2-5; 9 bases are a match to TRBD2. Germline V gene lookup returns CDR1 MNHEY and CDR2 SVGEGT. The length of the CDR3 is 12 residues. The CDR3 loop is CASSNIAGDPFF. The CDR3 coding sequence is TGTGCCAGCAGTAACATAGCGGGAGACCCGTTCTTC.

At least ten counts were recorded for this clonotype. V gene TRBV20-1 combines with J gene TRBJ1-2, with D unresolved. This CDR3 is built from 11 residues. Germline CDR1 is DFQATT and CDR2 is SNEGSKA (reference sequence). Trimming shortened V by 5 bases and J by 5 bases, and 9 bases separated the two germline ends. The CDR3 region has the DNA TGCAGTGCTTTGACCGATTATGGCTACACCTTC. This encodes CSALTDYGYTF.

At least ten counts were recorded for this clonotype. V gene TRBV7-9 combines with J gene TRBJ2-7; D not certain. The CDR3 extends over 10 amino acids. Trimming shortened V by 1 base and J by 8 bases, and 3 bases separated the two germline ends. In germline, CDR1 is SEHNR, CDR2 FQNEAQ (reference sequence). CDR3 in amino acids: CASSLEKQYF. The CDR3 DNA follows: TGTGCCAGCAGCTTAGAGAAGCAGTACTTC.

Concerning this clonotype itself: A read error may be the cause here, since a much bigger clone is one base away. The chain links TRBV20-1 to TRBJ1-6; TRBD1 aligns across 7 bases. The V segment lost 4 bases and the J segment 8 bases; nucleotides outside the gene matches: 8. The CDR3 covers 14 residues. Looked up from germline, CDR1 is DFQATT and CDR2 is SNEGSKA (reference sequence). The chain's CDR3 is CSANPRGIDSPLHF. CDR3 in DNA: TGCAGTGCTAACCCCAGGGGGATTGATTCACCCCTCCACTTT.

This clonotype was counted between two and nine times. This chain uses TRBV6-2 or TRBV6-3 with TRBJ2-5; 10 bases line up with TRBD2. The CDR3 spans 16 residues. Germline-derived CDR1 and CDR2 are MNHEY and SVGEGT. Trimming at V came to 8 bases and at J to 0 bases, leaving 9 bases not matched to a gene. CDR3 coding DNA: TGTGCCAGCGAGCGGGAGGGGGGAACTAACCAAGAGACCCAGTACTTC. This gives the protein CASEREGGTNQETQYF.

This clonotype was observed at least ten times. The chain uses TRBV5-4 and TRBJ2-5; 10 bases align to TRBD1. Germline-derived CDR1 and CDR2 are SGHNT and YYREEE (reference sequence). This CDR3 has 15 residues. The J segment lost 5 bases and the V segment lost 5 bases, leaving 9 bases of the junction unmatched. DNA for the CDR3: TGTGCCAGCAGGGATGCGACAGGGGGCCTTGAGACCCAGTACTTC. This sequence encodes CASRDATGGLETQYF.

The chain employs TRBV6-1 and TRBJ2-2; perhaps TRBD1 as D (6 bases). Germline V gene sequence: CDR1 MNHNS, CDR2 SASEGT. This CDR3 has 16 amino acids. Trimming stripped 7 bases from V and 3 bases from J, with 18 bases between. In DNA, the CDR3 is TGTGCCAGCAACTTACCCTACAGGGTCCACACCGGGGAGCTGTTTTTT. Translating it yields CASNLPYRVHTGELFF.

This chain links TRBV20-1 with TRBJ2-5, with TRBD2 matching over 9 bases. The J segment lost 8 bases and the V segment lost 1 base, leaving 5 bases of the junction unmatched. The CDR3 runs 13 residues. In germline, CDR1 is DFQATT, CDR2 SNEGSKA (reference sequence). In nucleotides, the CDR3 is TGCAGTGCTAGAGTAGGACTAGCGAGAACCCAGTACTTC. This sequence encodes CSARVGLARTQYF.

This clonotype came up a few times. This chain uses TRBV9 with TRBJ1-3, with unresolved D. V was cut by 0 bases and J by 2 bases, with 6 bases left in between. This CDR3 spans 14 amino acids. Germline V gene sequence: CDR1 SGDLS, CDR2 YYNGEE. The CDR3 spells CASSVEVTGNTIYF. The CDR3 DNA reads TGTGCCAGCAGCGTAGAAGTAACTGGAAACACCATATATTTT. The whole variable domain, filled in from reference TRBV9 and TRBJ1-3, reads DSGVTQTPKHLITATGQRVTLRCSPRSGDLSVYWYQQSLDQGLQFLIQYYNGEERAKGNILERFSAQQFPDLHSELNLSSLELGDSALYFCASSVEVTGNTIYFGEGSWLTVV.

To note about this clonotype: A single base separates this from a much larger clone, so it may be a read error. CDR3 coding DNA: TGTGCCGGCAGCTTAGTCCGGGCTAGCGGGAATGAGCAGTTCTTC. This encodes CAGSLVRASGNEQFF. The V call is TRBV11-2, the J call TRBJ2-1; 8 nucleotides line up with TRBD2. This CDR3 is built from 15 residues. CDR1 and CDR2 from the germline V gene are SGHAT and FQNNGV.

The table lists this clonotype with many counts. This chain connects TRBV7-8 to TRBJ2-2; 8 positions match TRBD2. Germline CDR1 SGHVS, CDR2 FQNEAQ. The CDR3 is 14 amino acids. V was pared by 5 bases and J by 6 bases, with 5 bases of the junction left unmatched. This chain's CDR3 is CASSPTGGAGELFF. CDR3 nucleotides: TGTGCCAGCAGCCCAACCGGGGGGGCCGGGGAGCTGTTTTTT.

At least ten counts were recorded for this clonotype. This rearrangement joins TRBV11-2 to TRBJ1-6; maybe TRBD1 (6 bases). CDR3 length equals 13 residues. CDR1 is SGHAT, CDR2 FQNNGV, per germline. V was shortened by 0 bases and J by 10 bases, with 7 bases between the two germline ends. The CDR3 protein is CASSLEGGSPLHF. Here the CDR3 DNA reads TGTGCCAGCAGCTTAGAGGGGGGCTCACCCCTCCACTTT.

The V and J genes are TRBV28 and TRBJ1-1; no definite D call. This CDR3 contains 13 residues. Germline V gene lookup returns CDR1 MDHEN and CDR2 SYDVKM. The V end lost 6 bases, the J end lost 7 bases, and 15 bases lay between the germline ends. The DNA for the CDR3 is TGTGCCAGCAGCCTAGGAGGAGGAGGTGAAGCTTTCTTT. The encoded protein is CASSLGGGGEAFF.

Ten or more counts support this clonotype. The J gene is TRBJ2-5, the V gene TRBV5-1; D unclear. The CDR3 totals 15 residues. Trimming removed 0 bases from V and 4 bases from J, with 13 bases in between. Germline assignment: CDR1 SGHRS and CDR2 YFSETQ. CDR3 nucleotide sequence: TGCGCCAGCAGCTTGGGGGTTAAGCAAGGAGAGACCCAGTACTTC. Translation: CASSLGVKQGETQYF.

Points on this clonotype: This may be a read error: a much more frequent sequence differs by one nucleotide. The J gene is TRBJ1-1, the V gene TRBV11-3; D unresolved. The CDR3 spans 14 residues. The germline gives CDR1 SGHNT, CDR2 YENEEA. CDR3 DNA sequence: TGTGCCAGCCGCTTATCCGGTGAGAACACTGAAGCTTTCTTT. Translated, it gives CASRLSGENTEAFF. The full variable domain, in which reference TRBV11-3 and TRBJ1-1 provide the parts outside the CDR3, is EAGVVQSPRYKIIEKKQPVAFWCNPISGHNTLYWYLQNLGQGPELLIRYENEEAVDDSQLPKDRFSAERLKGVDSTLKIQPAELGDSAVYLCASRLSGENTEAFFGQGTRLTVV.

Many counts were recorded for this clonotype. The CDR3 is CSARRGGNNEQFF. DNA for the CDR3: TGCAGTGCTAGAAGGGGGGGTAACAATGAGCAGTTCTTC. V gene TRBV20-1 combines with J gene TRBJ2-1; tentatively, D is TRBD2 (7 bases). The CDR3 consists of 13 residues. Germline V gene lookup returns CDR1 DFQATT and CDR2 SNEGSKA (reference sequence). V gave up 2 bases and J gave up 5 bases, with 10 bases separating them.

At least ten counts were recorded for this clonotype. The genes are TRBV7-2 and TRBJ2-7, with 9 bases that match TRBD2. The CDR3 contains 15 residues. Germline V gene data show CDR1 as SGHTA and CDR2 as FQGNSA. V shed 1 base, J shed 5 bases, and the junction held 6 bases outside the gene matches. This CDR3 is CASSLDGGRADEQYF. CDR3 bases: TGTGCCAGCAGCTTAGACGGCGGGAGGGCCGACGAGCAGTACTTC.

This clonotype was seen at least ten times. The rearrangement links TRBV3-1 to TRBJ2-7, with a tentative D call TRBD1 (6 bases). The ends were cut back, 4 bases at V and 2 bases at J, with 6 bases in the middle. The CDR3 length is 12 residues. From germline, CDR1 is LGHDT and CDR2 YNNKEL (reference sequence). CDR3 nucleotides: TGTGCCAGCAGCCGACAGGCCTACGAGCAGTACTTC. It encodes CASSRQAYEQYF.